The rows below give T cell receptor beta chains drawn from one sample of a study of T cells in Graves' hyperthyroidism and ophthalmopathy. TCRdb called the multiplex PCR reads again in MiXCR, with one record for every CDR3 protein. The data contain 300,000 to 450,000 distinct CDR3 sequences, approximately 15% of them seen just once; the ten biggest clones take up more than 9.5%. The sequenced sample was blood. The receptor source for this set is a woman aged 60-70 years with Graves' hyperthyroidism. CDR3s include the opening cysteine and the closing phenylalanine or tryptophan. A D gene is named only where the DNA matches it firmly. The size of a clone is reported for some rows only, either as once, few or many, or as a class for expanded clones.

TRBV28	many	15	TRBJ1-1	TRBD1	TGTGCCAGCAGTACAGGGGGCGAAATGAACACTGAAGCTTTCTTT	CASSTGGEMNTEAFF
TRBV2	many	15	TRBJ1-1	TRBD1	TGTGCCAGTCGCCAGGGGGCTAGGCAGGGGACTGAAGCTTTCTTT	CASRQGARQGTEAFF
TRBV2	many	14	TRBJ2-7	-	TGTGCCAGCAGTTACTCGGGCGCCTCCTACGAGCAGTACTTC	CASSYSGASYEQYF
TRBV18	many	15	TRBJ1-2	-	TGTGCCAGCTCACCACCGTTCCAGGGAGTGTCTGGCTACACCTTC	CASSPPFQGVSGYTF
TRBV6-1	-	16	TRBJ2-1	-	TGTGCCAGCAGTGAAGTGTCATTCAGCTCCTACAATGAGCAGTTCTTC	CASSEVSFSSYNEQFF
TRBV12-3/TRBV12-4	few	14	TRBJ1-4	-	TGTGCCAGCAGTTTAGAAAGGGGAGGTGAAAAACTGTTTTTT	CASSLERGGEKLFF
TRBV19	many	14	TRBJ2-7	-	TGTGCCAGTAGTATAGGGGCTCTAGACTACGAGCAGTACTTC	CASSIGALDYEQYF
TRBV24-1	many	15	TRBJ2-1	TRBD2	TGTGCCACCAGTGAGAGGACTAGCGGGAGGAATGAGCAGTTCTTC	CATSERTSGRNEQFF
TRBV2	many	14	TRBJ2-3	-	TGTGCCAGCAGTGGGCAATCTAGCACAGATACGCAGTATTTT	CASSGQSSTDTQYF
TRBV2	many	17	TRBJ2-1	-	TGTGCCAGCAGTGGGGTGAAGTGGGCCCAAAACTACAATGAGCAGTTCTTC	CASSGVKWAQNYNEQFF
TRBV6-2/TRBV6-3	-	13	TRBJ1-5	-	TGTGCCAGCAGTTACTCCCGGGATCAGCCCCAGCATTTT	CASSYSRDQPQHF
TRBV7-6	many	14	TRBJ2-3	-	TGTGCCAGCAGCTTACGCGTTAGCCCCGATACGCAGTATTTT	CASSLRVSPDTQYF
TRBV6-2/TRBV6-3	many	15	TRBJ2-7	TRBD1	TGTGCCAGCAGGGTCGGACAGGGAAGCTCCTACGAGCAGTACTTC	CASRVGQGSSYEQYF
TRBV5-1	-	14	TRBJ1-1	-	TGCGCCAGCAGCTTGGTGAAGGGTAACACTGAAGCTTTCTTT	CASSLVKGNTEAFF